This T cell receptor (beta chain) was recorded in a study of T cell changes during pregnancy in multiple sclerosis. Deletions cut 1 base from V and 2 bases from J, with 15 bases between. Per germline, CDR1 SGHTA and CDR2 FQGNSA. The CDR3 extends over 17 amino acids. The method was immunoSEQ multiplex PCR; TCRdb's version includes in-frame clones alone and lacks a portion of them. The top ten clones hold roughly 0.85% of a sample with about 48,000 clones, 85% to 95% of them seen once. This receptor was obtained from a female donor in good health, enrolled as a control in a pregnancy study. Sequenced here: CD4+ T cells from peripheral blood mononuclear cells, sampled in the second trimester of pregnancy. The chain carries TRBV7-2 and TRBJ1-3, with TRBD1 as a possible D gene (6 bases). This chain's CDR3 is CASSLGPQGSTGNTIYF. CDR3 nucleotide sequence: TGTGCCAGCAGCTTAGGCCCACAGGGTAGTACTGGAAACACCATATATTTT. Filled out from reference TRBV7-2 and TRBJ1-3, the complete variable domain reads GAGVSQSPSNKVTEKGKDVELRCDPISGHTALYWYRQSLGQGLEFLIYFQGNSAPDKSGLPSDRFSAERTGGSVSTLTIQRTQQEDSAVYLCASSLGPQGSTGNTIYFGEGSWLTVV.